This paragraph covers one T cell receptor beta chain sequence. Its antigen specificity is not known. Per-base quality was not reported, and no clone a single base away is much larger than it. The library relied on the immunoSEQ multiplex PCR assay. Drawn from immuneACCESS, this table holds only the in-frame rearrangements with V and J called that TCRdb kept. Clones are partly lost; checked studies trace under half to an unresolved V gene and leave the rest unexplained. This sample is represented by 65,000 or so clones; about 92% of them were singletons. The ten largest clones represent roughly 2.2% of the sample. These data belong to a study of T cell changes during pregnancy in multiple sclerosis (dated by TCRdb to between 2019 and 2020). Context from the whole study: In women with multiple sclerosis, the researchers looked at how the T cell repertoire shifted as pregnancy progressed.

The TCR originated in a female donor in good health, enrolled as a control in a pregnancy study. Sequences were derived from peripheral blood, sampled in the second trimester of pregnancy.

The CDR3 is CASSEAGLIPFF. The DNA reads TGTGCCAGCAGTGAAGCGGGCCTGATCCCGTTCTTC. The chain employs TRBV6-1 and TRBJ2-1, with the D gene uncertain. CDR1 is given as MNHNS and CDR2 as SASEGT, both from the germline V gene. Trimming at the junction amounts to 0 bases on V and 15 bases on J, and the germline ends lie 12 bases apart. Inclusive of the bounding cysteine and phenylalanine, the CDR3 is 12 residues long. CDR3 DNA only is kept here, 36 bases in frame from base 1.